This T cell receptor (beta chain) was captured in a study of brain T cells in children with intractable seizures. Here immunoSEQ multiplex PCR was the method, and the copy in TCRdb shows in-frame clones only, minus some. The sample includes 80,000 or so clones, 93% of them seen just once. The CDR3 runs to 15 residues. The V gene's germline CDR1 is LNHNV and CDR2 YYDKDF (reference sequence). V was pared by 5 bases and J by 5 bases, with 18 bases between. This TCR came from a boy less than two years old with tuberous sclerosis and intractable seizures. Sequenced material: peripheral blood, taken at surgery. The V and J genes are TRBV15 and TRBJ1-1; possible D gene TRBD1, 5 bases. Here the CDR3 reads CATSDTSPTETEAFF. CDR3 bases: TGTGCCACCAGCGATACGTCACCGACAGAAACTGAAGCTTTCTTT.